This entry lists 27 T cell receptor beta chains sequenced from one sample in a study of shared clonotypes between healthy human individuals. Sequenced by immunoSEQ multiplex PCR; TCRdb stores in-frame clones only, minus some. The sample holds 600,000 to 750,000 clones, 90% seen once. Sample: memory CD8+ T cells from PBMCs. Subset in this sample: CD45RO+ cells pooled with CCR7-negative TemRA cells. The receptors come from a man between 18 and 29 years old in good health. Some clones in this sample may be carry-over from other donors' samples.

This clone appeared once. The chain recombines TRBV5-4 with TRBJ1-1; the D is unclear. This CDR3 region has 12 residues. V was pared by 6 bases and J by 3 bases, with 9 bases between. CDR1 SGHNT and CDR2 YYREEE come from the germline V gene (reference sequence). The CDR3 loop is CASIATDTEAFF. CDR3 DNA: TGTGCCAGCATAGCCACCGACACTGAAGCTTTCTTT. Together with reference TRBV5-4 and TRBJ1-1, the CDR3 gives the full variable domain: ETGVTQSPTHLIKTRGQQVTLRCSSQSGHNTVSWYQQALGQGPQFIFQYYREEENGRGNFPPRFSGLQFPNYSSELNVNALELDDSALYLCASIATDTEAFFGQGTRLTVV.

This chain uses TRBV5-6 with TRBJ1-6, with D unclear. V was cut by 0 bases and J by 7 bases, with 8 bases left in between. The CDR3 has 14 residues. The germline V gene has CDR1 SGHDT and CDR2 YYEEEE. The DNA of the CDR3 is TGTGCCAGCAGCTTGGCGCAGGAAAATTCACCCCTCCACTTT. Protein product: CASSLAQENSPLHF.

The V call is TRBV5-1, the J call TRBJ1-6; D not resolved. V was shortened by 0 bases and J by 0 bases, with 10 bases between the two germline ends. The CDR3 length is 17 residues. Germline V gives CDR1 SGHRS, CDR2 YFSETQ. CDR3 residues: CASSLEAASSYNSPLHF. For the CDR3, the DNA is TGCGCCAGCAGCTTGGAGGCAGCTAGCTCCTATAATTCACCCCTCCACTTT.

The rearrangement uses TRBV29-1 and TRBJ2-1; 8 bases are a match to TRBD1. J was trimmed by 8 bases and V by 6 bases; bases with no gene match: 9. This CDR3 is built from 13 residues. Germline values: CDR1 SQVTM, CDR2 ANQGSEA. CDR3 sequence: CSVLGQGAYEQFF. The CDR3 region has the DNA TGCAGCGTCCTAGGGCAGGGGGCCTATGAGCAGTTCTTC.

This chain connects TRBV19 to TRBJ1-4; D is undetermined. Deletions cut 10 bases from V and 0 bases from J, with 9 bases between. The CDR3 contains 13 residues. Germline CDR1 is LNHDA and CDR2 is SQIVND (reference sequence). CDR3 sequence (DNA): TGTGCCACTACGACGACAACTAATGAAAAACTGTTTTTT. It specifies CATTTTTNEKLFF.

The chain combines TRBV4-1 with TRBJ2-5; a possible D gene is TRBD2 (6 bases). Per germline, CDR1 MGHRA and CDR2 YSYEKL. The CDR3 totals 15 residues. V was clipped by 0 bases and J by 1 base, with 9 bases between them. Written as DNA, the CDR3 is TGCGCCAGCAGCCAAGAAGTTAGCGGCCAAGAGACCCAGTACTTC. Its translation is CASSQEVSGQETQYF.

The V gene is TRBV5-6, the J gene TRBJ1-1; D may be TRBD1 (5 bases). V was clipped by 0 bases and J by 5 bases, with 17 bases between them. In germline, CDR1 is SGHDT, CDR2 YYEEEE. This CDR3 has 16 residues. The CDR3 DNA is TGTGCCAGCAGCTTGGAGGGGTCGGGGCGATGGACTGAAGCTTTCTTT. It codes for CASSLEGSGRWTEAFF.

This chain connects TRBV5-6 to TRBJ2-1; 9 nucleotides agree with TRBD2. This CDR3 has 16 residues. In germline, CDR1 is SGHDT, CDR2 YYEEEE. The V gene end was trimmed by 0 bases and the J gene end by 6 bases; junction bases not matched to a gene: 7. CDR3 sequence (DNA): TGTGCCAGCAGCTTGGGACTAGCGGAGGAGAGCAATGAGCAGTTCTTC. This encodes CASSLGLAEESNEQFF.

This chain links TRBV27 with TRBJ2-7, with 9 positions matching TRBD1. The germline V gene encodes CDR1 MNHEY and CDR2 SMNVEV (reference sequence). Trimming took 5 bases from V and 6 from J; bases not matched to a gene: 8. The CDR3 spans 14 residues. CDR3 nucleotide sequence: TGTGCCAGCAGTCCCTGGACAGGGGACTCCGAGCAGTACTTC. This codes for CASSPWTGDSEQYF.

This rearrangement joins TRBV2 to TRBJ2-7; D ambiguous. The CDR3 has 12 amino acids. CDR1 and CDR2 from the germline V gene are SNHLY and FYNNEI. The V gene lost 1 base and the J gene lost 4 bases, with 5 bases spanning the gap. The CDR3, as DNA: TGTGCCAGCAGTGAAGTGGTTTACGAGCAGTACTTC. It specifies CASSEVVYEQYF. The full variable domain, in which reference TRBV2 and TRBJ2-7 provide the parts outside the CDR3, is EPEVTQTPSHQVTQMGQEVILRCVPISNHLYFYWYRQILGQKVEFLVSFYNNEISEKSEIFDDQFSVERPDGSNFTLKIRSTKLEDSAMYFCASSEVVYEQYFGPGTRLTVT.

A few counts support this clone. V gene TRBV28 combines with J gene TRBJ1-2; D is undetermined. This CDR3 region has 13 residues. The V gene lost 2 bases and the J gene lost 7 bases, with 11 bases spanning the gap. CDR1 is MDHEN and CDR2 is SYDVKM in the germline V gene. The CDR3 here is CASSLLRRGGYTF. The DNA of the CDR3 is TGTGCCAGCAGTTTACTCCGACGTGGTGGCTACACCTTC.

The chain joins TRBV7-8 to TRBJ1-4; the D is unclear. The germline V gene encodes CDR1 SGHVS and CDR2 FQNEAQ. The CDR3 extends over 12 amino acids. V lost 5 bases to trimming and J lost 8 bases, with 9 bases between them. CDR3 residues: CASSHTMEKLFF. The DNA for the CDR3 is TGTGCCAGCAGCCATACGATGGAAAAACTGTTTTTT.

This clone was seen more than once but under ten times. V is TRBV11-2 and J is TRBJ2-1, with 11 positions matching TRBD2. V dropped 5 bases and J dropped 9; count of bases not matched to a gene: 15. The CDR3 has 17 amino acids. Germline V gives CDR1 SGHAT, CDR2 FQNNGV. Here the CDR3 DNA reads TGTGCCAGCAGCCTCCACCCGGCTAGCGGGAGGCTAAGTGAGCAGTTCTTC. Its translation: CASSLHPASGRLSEQFF.

This clone is judged medium-sized (0.01 to 0.1%). J is TRBJ1-1 and V is TRBV9; 10 nucleotides align to TRBD1. The CDR3 contains 14 residues. The V gene end was trimmed by 5 bases and the J gene end by 5 bases; junction bases not matched to a gene: 6. The germline CDR1 and CDR2 sequences are SGDLS and YYNGEE. The CDR3 sequence: CASRATGGGTEAFF. In DNA, the CDR3 is TGTGCCAGCAGGGCGACAGGGGGCGGGACTGAAGCTTTCTTT.

The rearrangement uses TRBV6-1 and TRBJ2-2, with unresolved D. V lost 5 bases, J lost 5 bases, and 12 bases lay in between. The CDR3 runs to 14 residues. Germline V CDR1 and CDR2: MNHNS, SASEGT. CDR3 sequence: CASSLGLGTGELFF. In nucleotides, the CDR3 is TGTGCCAGCAGTCTCGGGTTGGGGACCGGGGAGCTGTTTTTT.

The CDR3 sequence: CASSQGRDVAYEQYF. Here the CDR3 DNA reads TGTGCCAGCAGCCAAGGACGGGACGTTGCCTACGAGCAGTACTTC. This sequence joins TRBV4-2 and TRBJ2-7, with D possibly being TRBD1 or TRBD2 (5 bases each). The germline V gene encodes CDR1 LGHNA and CDR2 YNFKEQ. V lost 1 base to trimming and J lost 2 bases, with 12 bases between them. The CDR3 extends over 15 amino acids.

The gene calls are TRBV30 and TRBJ1-5; D is uncertain. This CDR3 has 13 residues. CDR1 GTSNPN and CDR2 SVGIG come from the germline V gene (reference sequence). V dropped 0 bases and J dropped 2 bases, with 5 bases sitting between them. The CDR3 loop is CAWSVLGNQPQHF. DNA of the CDR3: TGTGCCTGGAGTGTACTTGGCAATCAGCCCCAGCATTTT.

This chain uses TRBV5-4 with TRBJ2-7; no firm D call. This CDR3 has 15 amino acids. Trimming took 1 base from V and 2 from J, leaving 13 bases between them. From germline, CDR1 is SGHNT and CDR2 YYREEE (reference sequence). The CDR3 bases are TGTGCCAGCAGCTTGAGTAAGGCAGGACCCTACGAGCAGTACTTC. Its protein product is CASSLSKAGPYEQYF.

This clone was seen a handful of times. This chain uses TRBV9 with TRBJ2-6; D is unresolved. The V end was cut by 0 bases, the J end by 2 bases, with 6 bases between. This CDR3 comprises 15 residues. From germline, CDR1 is SGDLS and CDR2 YYNGEE. The CDR3: CASSVAGAGANVLTF. In DNA, the CDR3 is TGTGCCAGCAGCGTAGCTGGGGCTGGGGCCAACGTCCTGACTTTC.

The chain couples TRBV7-9 to TRBJ2-1; D perhaps matches TRBD1 (6 bases). Looked up from germline, CDR1 is SEHNR and CDR2 is FQNEAQ (reference sequence). The CDR3 has 17 residues. V lost 2 bases, J lost 6 bases, and 20 bases lay in between. The CDR3 reads CASSLIHRDAKGNEQFF. The CDR3 DNA sequence: TGTGCCAGCAGCTTAATACACAGGGACGCAAAGGGCAATGAGCAGTTCTTC.

About this clone itself: The same CDR3 can be traced to other DNA sequences in this sample. V is TRBV9 and J is TRBJ2-7; maybe TRBD2 (5 bases). V lost 0 bases to trimming and J lost 3 bases, with 7 bases between them. The CDR3 is 13 residues long. The germline CDR1 and CDR2 sequences are SGDLS and YYNGEE. The CDR3 sequence is CASSVAGSYEQYF. CDR3 in DNA: TGTGCCAGCAGCGTAGCGGGAAGCTACGAGCAGTACTTC.

The rearrangement uses TRBV5-4 and TRBJ2-5; D gene ambiguous. The J call may not be correct, given that the DNA end is closer to TRBJ2-7. CDR1 and CDR2 (germline): SGHNT, YYREEE (reference sequence). The CDR3 sequence is 17 residues long. The CDR3 reads CASSSSPSSLTYYEQYF. The CDR3 DNA sequence: TGTGCCAGCAGCTCATCCCCGAGCAGTTTGACCTACTACGAGCAGTACTTC.

The chain recombines TRBV4-2 with TRBJ2-7; the D gene could be TRBD1 or TRBD2 (5 bases each). The CDR3 loop spans 14 amino acids. V lost 4 bases and J lost 3, with 13 bases in between. Germline CDR1 and CDR2: LGHNA and YNFKEQ. CDR3 nucleotide sequence: TGTGCCAGCAGCCCTAGGGACCCTCGCTACGAGCAGTACTTC. Its protein is CASSPRDPRYEQYF.

V usage is TRBV14 and J usage is TRBJ2-3; weak D call: TRBD2 (5 bases). Trimming removed 4 bases at V and 3 bases at J, with 14 bases between. The germline gives CDR1 SGHDN, CDR2 FVKESK. This CDR3 is 15 amino acids long. DNA for the CDR3: TGTGCCAGCAGCCCCCGAGATAGCGCGACAGATACGCAGTATTTT. Translated: CASSPRDSATDTQYF.

This chain uses TRBV4-1 with TRBJ1-2; D ambiguous. CDR3 size: 17 residues. CDR1 is MGHRA and CDR2 is YSYEKL in the germline V gene. V gave up 0 bases and J gave up 0 bases, with 14 bases separating them. As DNA, the CDR3 is TGCGCCAGCAGCCAAGATCAGATCCCTATTTCTAACTATGGCTACACCTTC. Its translation: CASSQDQIPISNYGYTF.

The chain links TRBV6-5 to TRBJ2-3; 8 bases are a match to TRBD2. Trimming took 6 bases from V and 5 from J; bases not matched to a gene: 7. Per germline, CDR1 MNHEY and CDR2 SVGAGI. This CDR3 has 14 residues. In DNA form, the CDR3 reads TGTGCCAGCAGCGGAGCGGGAGTCGGAGATACGCAGTATTTT. Its translation: CASSGAGVGDTQYF.

The V and J genes are TRBV5-1 and TRBJ2-7; 8 bases map to TRBD1. The length of the CDR3 is 15 residues. CDR1 and CDR2 (germline): SGHRS, YFSETQ. After removal of 0 bases from V and 5 bases from J, the junction contained 7 bases not matched to a gene. In DNA form, the CDR3 reads TGCGCCAGCAGCTTGGTAGGACAGGGCGACCACGAGCAGTACTTC. Amino acids: CASSLVGQGDHEQYF.